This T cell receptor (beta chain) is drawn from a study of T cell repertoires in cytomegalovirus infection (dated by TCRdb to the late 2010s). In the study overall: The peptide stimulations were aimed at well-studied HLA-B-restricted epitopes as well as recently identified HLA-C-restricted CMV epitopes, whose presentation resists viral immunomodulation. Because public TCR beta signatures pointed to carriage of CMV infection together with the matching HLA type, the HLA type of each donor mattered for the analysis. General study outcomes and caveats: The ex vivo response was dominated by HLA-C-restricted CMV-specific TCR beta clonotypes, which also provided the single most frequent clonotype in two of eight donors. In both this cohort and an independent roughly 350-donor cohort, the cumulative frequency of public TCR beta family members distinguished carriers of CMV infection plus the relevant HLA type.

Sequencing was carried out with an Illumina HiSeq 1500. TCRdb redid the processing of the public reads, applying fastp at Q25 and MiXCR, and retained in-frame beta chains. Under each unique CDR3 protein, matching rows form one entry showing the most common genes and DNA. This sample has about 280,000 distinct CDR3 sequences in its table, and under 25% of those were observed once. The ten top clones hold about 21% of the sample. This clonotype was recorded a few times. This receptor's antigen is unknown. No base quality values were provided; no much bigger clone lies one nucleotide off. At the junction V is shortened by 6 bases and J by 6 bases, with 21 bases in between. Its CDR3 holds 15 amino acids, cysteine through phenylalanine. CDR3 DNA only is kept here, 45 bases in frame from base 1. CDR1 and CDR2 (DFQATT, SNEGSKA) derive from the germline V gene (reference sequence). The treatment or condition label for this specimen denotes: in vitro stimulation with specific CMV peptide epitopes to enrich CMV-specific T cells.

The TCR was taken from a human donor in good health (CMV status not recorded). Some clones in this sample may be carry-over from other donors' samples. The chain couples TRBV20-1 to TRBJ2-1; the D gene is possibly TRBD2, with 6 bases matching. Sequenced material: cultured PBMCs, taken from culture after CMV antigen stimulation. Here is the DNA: TGCAGTGCAGGCCCTAGCGACCTCTCAGGCAATGAGCAGTTCTTC. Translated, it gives CSAGPSDLSGNEQFF.